The sequence of this T cell receptor (beta chain) was determined in a study of PD-L1 blockade in urothelial cancer. Method: immunoSEQ multiplex PCR; TCRdb's copy keeps in-frame clones and lacks some. The repertoire holds about 80,000 clones, with approximately 86% as singletons. V lost 3 bases and J lost 6, with 9 bases in between. Germline values: CDR1 SGHRS, CDR2 YFSETQ. The CDR3 spans 13 residues. V and J are TRBV5-1 and TRBJ1-4; D uncertain. Sequences were derived from PBMCs, sampled around atezolizumab (anti-PD-L1) treatment. This clonotype was obtained from a woman between 65 and 79 years old with urothelial cancer. CDR3 residues: CASSYREDEKLFF. The DNA of the CDR3 is TGCGCCAGCAGCTACCGGGAGGATGAAAAACTGTTTTTT.